This is a list of T cell receptor beta chains from one sample in a study of PD-1 blockade in classical Hodgkin lymphoma. Sequencing was performed with immunoSEQ multiplex PCR; in TCRdb, only in-frame clones are kept and a portion is missing. Here the sample spans some 40,000 clones, 69% being singletons. Sample: peripheral blood mononuclear cells (PBMCs), taken before the second cycle of nivolumab. The receptors stem from a human donor with classical Hodgkin lymphoma. The conserved cysteine and the conserved F or W are not part of the CDR3 here. The size of a clone is reported for some rows only, either as once, few or many, or as a class for expanded clones.

J gene,V gene,clone size,CDR3 protein
TRBJ2-1,TRBV18,once,ASSPPYLDEQF
TRBJ2-1,TRBV5-1,-,ASSLTQMSSYNEQF
TRBJ2-5,TRBV6-7,-,ASSSAGWEY
TRBJ1-1,TRBV5-1,few,ASSTTLGTNTEAF
TRBJ1-2,TRBV18,few,ASSRDQGGTRGYT
TRBJ2-7,TRBV6-5,-,ASSYSIGQGAYEQY
TRBJ2-7,TRBV27,few,ASSFSVAGVAYEQY
TRBJ1-1,TRBV30,many,AWGHREGAF
TRBJ2-7,TRBV5-1,-,ASSFTELPGGYEQY
TRBJ2-7,TRBV7-6,-,ASSPRDRGLGEQY
TRBJ2-2,TRBV15,-,ATSRGTGTGELF
TRBJ2-7,TRBV2,-,ASAGTGFSYEQY
TRBJ2-7,TRBV10-3,-,AISDLVGEQY
TRBJ2-1,TRBV2,-,ASSDIARLAGNLRDEQF
TRBJ1-5,TRBV19,medium-sized,ASSPGQGNSNQPQH
TRBJ1-2,TRBV29-1,-,SVMGDGYT
TRBJ1-2,TRBV28,-,ASTPGPGSYYGYT
TRBJ2-7,TRBV11-1,-,ASSLDRVSSYEQY
TRBJ2-1,TRBV19,few,ASSIALIGTGEQF
TRBJ2-1,TRBV4-2,-,ASSQEGFSSGGDNEQF
TRBJ2-3,TRBV27,-,ASSTGTSTDTQY
TRBJ2-5,TRBV6-6,-,ASSDQGEWETQY
TRBJ1-3,TRBV11-2,medium-sized,ASSLDWTGNTIY
TRBJ2-2,TRBV14,-,ASSGGMLTGELF
TRBJ2-3,TRBV28,-,ASSWETDTQY
TRBJ2-5,TRBV7-2,-,ASSQLRGETQY
TRBJ2-7,TRBV6-5,-,ASSRTGSSYEQY
TRBJ1-6,TRBV5-1,-,ASSLEGSSYNSPLH
TRBJ1-5,TRBV25-1,-,ASSAVGSNQPQH
TRBJ1-6,TRBV7-9,-,ASSSPTGSYNSPLH
TRBJ1-1,TRBV13,-,ASSSKEVGTEAF
TRBJ1-2,TRBV7-3,few,ASSLAGGYGYT
TRBJ1-2,TRBV7-9,-,ASGTGTTNYGYT
TRBJ1-5,TRBV18,-,ASCEAGTNQPQH
TRBJ2-5,TRBV18,-,ASSSTTGPETQY
TRBJ1-1,TRBV2,few,ASIGNTEAF
TRBJ2-7,TRBV2,-,ASRLGPGLSSYEQY
TRBJ2-3,TRBV7-2,-,ASSLKGTDTQY